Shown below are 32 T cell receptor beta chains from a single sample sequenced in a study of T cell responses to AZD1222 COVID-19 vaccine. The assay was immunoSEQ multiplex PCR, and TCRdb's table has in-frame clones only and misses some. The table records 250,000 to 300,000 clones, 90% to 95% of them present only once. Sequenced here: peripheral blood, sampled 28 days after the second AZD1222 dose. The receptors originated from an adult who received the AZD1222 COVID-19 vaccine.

CDR3 nucleotide sequence: TGTGCCAGCAGCCCAAATCAGGGCAACACTGAAGCTTTCTTT. Amino acid sequence: CASSPNQGNTEAFF. The chain combines TRBV9 with TRBJ1-1; a weak D match, TRBD1 (5 bases). CDR1 and CDR2 from the germline V gene are SGDLS and YYNGEE. Trimming took 4 bases from V and 2 from J, leaving 12 bases between them. CDR3 length: 14 residues. Based on the CDR3 plus reference TRBV9 and TRBJ1-1, the full variable domain is DSGVTQTPKHLITATGQRVTLRCSPRSGDLSVYWYQQSLDQGLQFLIQYYNGEERAKGNILERFSAQQFPDLHSELNLSSLELGDSALYFCASSPNQGNTEAFFGQGTRLTVV.

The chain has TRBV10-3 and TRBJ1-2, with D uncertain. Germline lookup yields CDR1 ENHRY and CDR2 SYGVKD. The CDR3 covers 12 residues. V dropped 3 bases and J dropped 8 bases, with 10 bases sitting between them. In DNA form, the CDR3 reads TGTGCCATCAGTGAAAGGGATGGAGGCTACACCTTC. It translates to CAISERDGGYTF.

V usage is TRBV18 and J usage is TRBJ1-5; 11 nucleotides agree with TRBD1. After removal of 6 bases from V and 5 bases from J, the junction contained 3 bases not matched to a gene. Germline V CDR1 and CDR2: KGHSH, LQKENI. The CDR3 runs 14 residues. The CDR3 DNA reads TGTGCCAGCTCCCGGGGACAGGGGGATCAGCCCCAGCATTTT. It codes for CASSRGQGDQPQHF.

The CDR3 is CASSLVGRRETQYF. In DNA form, the CDR3 reads TGTGCCAGCAGTTTAGTAGGGCGGCGAGAGACCCAGTACTTC. J is TRBJ2-5 and V is TRBV28; D unresolved. This CDR3 is built from 14 residues. Trimming pared 2 bases from V and 4 bases from J, leaving 11 bases between. CDR1 is MDHEN, CDR2 SYDVKM, per germline.

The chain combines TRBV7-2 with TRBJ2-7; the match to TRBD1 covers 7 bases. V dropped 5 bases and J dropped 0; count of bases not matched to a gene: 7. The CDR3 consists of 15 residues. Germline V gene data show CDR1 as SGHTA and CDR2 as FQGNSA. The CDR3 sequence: CASSIGQGVSYEQYF. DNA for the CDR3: TGTGCCAGCAGCATTGGTCAGGGGGTCTCCTACGAGCAGTACTTC. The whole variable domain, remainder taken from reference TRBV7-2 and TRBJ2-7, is GAGVSQSPSNKVTEKGKDVELRCDPISGHTALYWYRQSLGQGLEFLIYFQGNSAPDKSGLPSDRFSAERTGGSVSTLTIQRTQQEDSAVYLCASSIGQGVSYEQYFGPGTRLTVT.

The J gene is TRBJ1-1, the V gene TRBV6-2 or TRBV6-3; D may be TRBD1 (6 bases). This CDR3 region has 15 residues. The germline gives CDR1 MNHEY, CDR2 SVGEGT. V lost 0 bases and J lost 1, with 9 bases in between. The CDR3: CASSYSPGENTEAFF. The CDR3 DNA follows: TGTGCCAGCAGTTACTCGCCAGGGGAGAACACTGAAGCTTTCTTT.

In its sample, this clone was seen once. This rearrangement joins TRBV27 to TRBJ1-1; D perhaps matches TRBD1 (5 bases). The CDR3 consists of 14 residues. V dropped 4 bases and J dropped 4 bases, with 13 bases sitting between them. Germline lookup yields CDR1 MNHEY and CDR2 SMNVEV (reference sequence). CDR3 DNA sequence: TGTGCCAGCAGTTGGCGGGGGAGTAGCACTGAAGCTTTCTTT. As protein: CASSWRGSSTEAFF.

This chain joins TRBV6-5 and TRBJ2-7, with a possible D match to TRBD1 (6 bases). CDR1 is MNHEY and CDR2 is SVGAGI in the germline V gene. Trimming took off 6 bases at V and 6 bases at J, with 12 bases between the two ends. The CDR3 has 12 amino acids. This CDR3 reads CASRGTGREQYF. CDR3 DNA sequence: TGTGCCAGCAGGGGAACAGGGCGCGAGCAGTACTTC.

CDR3 sequence reads: CASSLAKMSSGNTIYF. As DNA, the CDR3 is TGTGCCAGCAGCTTAGCTAAGATGAGCTCTGGAAACACCATATATTTT. This chain uses TRBV7-2 with TRBJ1-3; D unclear. Trimming took 0 bases from V and 0 from J, leaving 9 bases between them. CDR1 and CDR2 (germline): SGHTA, FQGNSA. The CDR3 length is 16 residues.

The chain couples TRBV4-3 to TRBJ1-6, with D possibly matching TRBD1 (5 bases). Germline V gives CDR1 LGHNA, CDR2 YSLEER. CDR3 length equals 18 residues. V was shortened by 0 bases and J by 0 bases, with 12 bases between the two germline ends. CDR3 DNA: TGCGCCAGCAGCCAAGAGACGACAGAATTCTCCTATAATTCACCCCTCCACTTT. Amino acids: CASSQETTEFSYNSPLHF.

The CDR3 DNA sequence: TGTGCCAGCAGCGGCGGACAGGGATGGGCGAGGGGCTACACCTTC. Translating gives CASSGGQGWARGYTF. This chain connects TRBV9 to TRBJ1-2; TRBD1 agrees at 8 bases. Germline CDR1 reads SGDLS; CDR2 reads YYNGEE. The CDR3 totals 15 residues. Trimming took 3 bases from V and 8 from J; bases not matched to a gene: 12.

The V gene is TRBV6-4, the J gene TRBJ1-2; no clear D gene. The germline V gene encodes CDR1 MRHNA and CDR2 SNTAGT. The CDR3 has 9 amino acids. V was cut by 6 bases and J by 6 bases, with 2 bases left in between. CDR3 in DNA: TGTGCCAGCAGAAATGGCTACACCTTC. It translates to CASRNGYTF.

As DNA, the CDR3 is TGTGCCAGCAGCGTAGGTCTAGGGAGGGGCTACACCTTC. This gives the protein CASSVGLGRGYTF. V usage is TRBV9 and J usage is TRBJ1-2, with D unclear. The V and J ends lost 0 bases and 8 bases respectively, with 11 bases between them. There are 13 residues in the CDR3. Germline values: CDR1 SGDLS, CDR2 YYNGEE.

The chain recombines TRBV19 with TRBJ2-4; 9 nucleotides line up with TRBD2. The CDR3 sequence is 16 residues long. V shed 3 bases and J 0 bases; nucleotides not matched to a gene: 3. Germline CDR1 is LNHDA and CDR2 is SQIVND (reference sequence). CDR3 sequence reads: CASSMTSGLAKNIQYF. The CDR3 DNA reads TGTGCCAGTAGTATGACTAGCGGACTAGCCAAAAACATTCAGTACTTC.

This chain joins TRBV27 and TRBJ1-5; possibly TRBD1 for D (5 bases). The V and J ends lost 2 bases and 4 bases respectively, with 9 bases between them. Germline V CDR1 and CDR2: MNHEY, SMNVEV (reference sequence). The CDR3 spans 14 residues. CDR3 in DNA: TGTGCCAGCAGTTTAAGAAGGGGAAATCAGCCCCAGCATTTT. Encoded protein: CASSLRRGNQPQHF.

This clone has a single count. CDR3 sequence (DNA): TGTGCCAGCAGCTTAGCTTCTCGGGGGAACAATGAGCAGTTCTTC. This encodes CASSLASRGNNEQFF. The chain uses TRBV7-9 and TRBJ2-1; weak D call: TRBD2 (6 bases). Per the germline V gene, CDR1 is SEHNR and CDR2 is FQNEAQ (reference sequence). With 0 bases removed from V and 5 bases from J, the gap between germline ends came to 11 bases. CDR3 length: 15 residues.

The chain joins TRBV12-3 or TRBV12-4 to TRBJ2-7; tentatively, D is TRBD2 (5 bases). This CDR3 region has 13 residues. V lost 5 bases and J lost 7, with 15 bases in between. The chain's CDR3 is CASSPVTEGEQYF. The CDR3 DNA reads TGTGCCAGCAGTCCCGTGACTGAGGGAGAGCAGTACTTC.

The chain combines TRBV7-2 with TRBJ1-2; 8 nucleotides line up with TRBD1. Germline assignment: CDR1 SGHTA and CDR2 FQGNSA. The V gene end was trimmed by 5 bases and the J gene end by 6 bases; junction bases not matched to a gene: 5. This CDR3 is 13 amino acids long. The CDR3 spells CASSRWGQDGYTF. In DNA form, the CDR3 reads TGTGCCAGCAGCCGTTGGGGACAGGATGGCTACACCTTC.

The CDR3 here is CASSPSTPNLRRGDEQFF. The CDR3 DNA follows: TGTGCCAGCAGCCCATCGACACCTAATCTAAGGAGGGGCGATGAGCAGTTCTTC. The gene calls are TRBV13 and TRBJ2-1; possible D gene TRBD2, 6 bases. This CDR3 region has 18 residues. CDR1 PRHDT and CDR2 FYEKMQ come from the germline V gene (reference sequence). Trimming left V 5 bases short and J 8 bases short, with 28 bases between. The full variable domain, its missing parts supplied by reference TRBV13 and TRBJ2-1, is AAGVIQSPRHLIKEKRETATLKCYPIPRHDTVYWYQQGPGQDPQFLISFYEKMQSDKGSIPDRFSAQQFSDYHSELNMSSLELGDSALYFCASSPSTPNLRRGDEQFFGPGTRLTVL.

The CDR3 loop is CAGGSIYEQYF. CDR3 nucleotides: TGTGCCGGGGGGAGCATCTACGAGCAGTACTTC. The gene calls are TRBV28 and TRBJ2-7; D is possibly TRBD2 (6 bases). The germline V gene encodes CDR1 MDHEN and CDR2 SYDVKM. V was cut by 11 bases and J by 3 bases, with 11 bases left in between. This CDR3 contains 11 residues.

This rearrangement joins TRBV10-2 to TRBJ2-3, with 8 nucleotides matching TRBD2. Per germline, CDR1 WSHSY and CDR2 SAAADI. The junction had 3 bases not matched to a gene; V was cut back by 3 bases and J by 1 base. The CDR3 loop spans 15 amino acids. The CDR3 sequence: CASSDPAGGTDTQYF. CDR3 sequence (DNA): TGCGCCAGCAGTGATCCAGCGGGAGGCACAGATACGCAGTATTTT.

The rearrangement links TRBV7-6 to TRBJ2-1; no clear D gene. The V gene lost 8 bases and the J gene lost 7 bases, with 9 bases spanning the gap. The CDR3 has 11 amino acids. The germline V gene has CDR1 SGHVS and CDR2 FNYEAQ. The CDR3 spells CASSILNEQFF. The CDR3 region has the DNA TGTGCCAGCTCAATCCTAAATGAGCAGTTCTTC.

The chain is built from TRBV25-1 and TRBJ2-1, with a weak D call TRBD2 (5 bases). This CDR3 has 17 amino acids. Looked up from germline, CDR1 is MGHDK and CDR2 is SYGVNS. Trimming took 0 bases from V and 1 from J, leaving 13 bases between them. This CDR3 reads CASSEYITRKSYNEQFF. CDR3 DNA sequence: TGTGCCAGCAGTGAATATATCACTAGGAAATCCTACAATGAGCAGTTCTTC.

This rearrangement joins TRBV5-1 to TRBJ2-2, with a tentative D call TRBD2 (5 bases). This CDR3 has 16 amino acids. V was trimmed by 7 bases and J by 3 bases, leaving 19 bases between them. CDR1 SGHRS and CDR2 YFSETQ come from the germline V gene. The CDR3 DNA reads TGCGCCAGCCAGGAGCCCCGGCAGGACTACACCGGGGAGCTGTTTTTT. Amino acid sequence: CASQEPRQDYTGELFF.

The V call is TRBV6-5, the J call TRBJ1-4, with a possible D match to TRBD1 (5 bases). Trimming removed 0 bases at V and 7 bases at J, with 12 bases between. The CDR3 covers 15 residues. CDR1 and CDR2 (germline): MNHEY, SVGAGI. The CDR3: CASSYSTGRAEKLFF. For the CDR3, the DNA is TGTGCCAGCAGTTACTCGACCGGCAGGGCTGAAAAACTGTTTTTT.

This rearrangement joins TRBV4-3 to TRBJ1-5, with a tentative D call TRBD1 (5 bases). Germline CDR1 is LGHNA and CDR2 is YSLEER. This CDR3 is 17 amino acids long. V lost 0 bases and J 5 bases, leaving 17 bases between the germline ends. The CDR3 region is CASSQDLGQGSHQPQHF. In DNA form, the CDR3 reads TGCGCCAGCAGCCAAGATCTGGGGCAGGGATCCCATCAGCCCCAGCATTTT.

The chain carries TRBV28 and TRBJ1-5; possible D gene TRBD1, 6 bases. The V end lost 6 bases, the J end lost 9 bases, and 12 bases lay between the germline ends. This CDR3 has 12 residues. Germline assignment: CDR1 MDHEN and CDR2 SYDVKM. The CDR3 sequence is CASSLGGLPQHF. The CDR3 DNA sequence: TGTGCCAGCAGCCTAGGGGGTCTGCCCCAGCATTTT.

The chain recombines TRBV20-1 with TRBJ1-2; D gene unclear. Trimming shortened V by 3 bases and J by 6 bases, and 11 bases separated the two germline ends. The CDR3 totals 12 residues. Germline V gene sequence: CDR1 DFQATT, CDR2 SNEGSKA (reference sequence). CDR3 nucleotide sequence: TGCAGTGCTAGTAGAAGTACAAATGGCTACACCTTC. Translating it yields CSASRSTNGYTF.

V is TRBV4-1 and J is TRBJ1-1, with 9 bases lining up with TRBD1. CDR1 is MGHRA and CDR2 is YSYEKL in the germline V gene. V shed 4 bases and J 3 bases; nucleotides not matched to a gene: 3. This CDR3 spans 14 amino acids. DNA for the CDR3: TGCGCCAGCAGCCTGGACAGGGGAGACACTGAAGCTTTCTTT. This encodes CASSLDRGDTEAFF.

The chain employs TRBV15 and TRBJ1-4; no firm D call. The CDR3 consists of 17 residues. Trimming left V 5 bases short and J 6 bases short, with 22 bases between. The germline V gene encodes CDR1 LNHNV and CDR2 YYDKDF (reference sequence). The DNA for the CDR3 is TGTGCCACCAGCCTACCAGAAGAGCTAACGGTCGATGAAAAACTGTTTTTT. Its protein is CATSLPEELTVDEKLFF.

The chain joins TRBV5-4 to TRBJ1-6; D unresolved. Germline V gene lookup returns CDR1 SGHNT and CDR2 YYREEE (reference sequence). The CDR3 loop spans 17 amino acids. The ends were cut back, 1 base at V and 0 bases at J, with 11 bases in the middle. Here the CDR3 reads CASSLKGRDSYNSPLHF. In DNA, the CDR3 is TGTGCCAGCAGCTTGAAGGGCCGAGACTCCTATAATTCACCCCTCCACTTT.

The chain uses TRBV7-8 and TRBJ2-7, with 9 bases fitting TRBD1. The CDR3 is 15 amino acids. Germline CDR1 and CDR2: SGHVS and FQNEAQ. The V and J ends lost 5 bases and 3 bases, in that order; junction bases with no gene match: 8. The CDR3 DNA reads TGTGCCAGCAGCCCCATGGGACAGGGTGTCTACGAGCAGTACTTC. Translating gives CASSPMGQGVYEQYF.